This passage covers 11 T cell receptor beta chains from one sample sequenced in a study of blood T cell repertoires in COVID-19. Generated by immunoSEQ multiplex PCR, the TCRdb table keeps only in-frame clones and is missing some. Here the sample spans 200,000 to 250,000 clones, 65% to 90% being singletons. Specimen: peripheral blood. These receptors were taken from a woman aged 45-60 years with acute or convalescent COVID-19.

This chain links TRBV30 with TRBJ2-7; TRBD2 is a possible D gene (6 bases). Germline CDR1 GTSNPN, CDR2 SVGIG (reference sequence). The CDR3 length is 14 residues. Trimming took 1 base from V and 2 from J, leaving 12 bases between them. This CDR3 reads CAWSGGLTTYEQYF. CDR3 bases: TGTGCCTGGAGTGGGGGACTTACTACCTACGAGCAGTACTTC.

J is TRBJ2-7 and V is TRBV10-3; TRBD1 aligns across 8 bases. The V gene's germline CDR1 is ENHRY and CDR2 SYGVKD. Germline trimming cut 2 bases from V and 10 bases from J; bases unmatched to any gene: 4. The CDR3 covers 12 residues. CDR3 nucleotides: TGTGCCATCAGTGAGAGAGGGACAGGCCAGTACTTC. Its translation is CAISERGTGQYF.

The chain is built from TRBV5-6 and TRBJ1-4; tentatively, D is TRBD1 (5 bases). The CDR3 loop spans 16 amino acids. The V gene lost 3 bases and the J gene lost 0 bases, with 12 bases spanning the gap. Germline CDR1 reads SGHDT; CDR2 reads YYEEEE. The CDR3 protein is CASSSWTLTTNEKLFF. DNA for the CDR3: TGTGCCAGCAGCTCCTGGACACTAACAACTAATGAAAAACTGTTTTTT.

This chain uses TRBV4-1 with TRBJ1-3; D remains ambiguous. V lost 0 bases to trimming and J lost 5 bases, with 5 bases between them. This CDR3 contains 13 residues. In germline, CDR1 is MGHRA, CDR2 YSYEKL. The CDR3 sequence: CASSQDPRNTIYF. The CDR3 DNA reads TGCGCCAGCAGCCAAGACCCAAGAAACACCATATATTTT.

This rearrangement joins TRBV14 to TRBJ2-5; 7 positions match TRBD2. CDR1 and CDR2 from the germline V gene are SGHDN and FVKESK. The CDR3 covers 16 residues. V lost 1 base to trimming and J lost 2 bases; unmatched junction nucleotides: 7. CDR3 nucleotides: TGTGCCAGCAGCCAAGGGGGATGGCGGGGGCAAGAGACCCAGTACTTC. Translation: CASSQGGWRGQETQYF. The full variable domain, rest sourced from reference TRBV14 and TRBJ2-5, is EAGVTQFPSHSVIEKGQTVTLRCDPISGHDNLYWYRRVMGKEIKFLLHFVKESKQDESGMPNNRFLAERTGGTYSTLKVQPAELEDSGVYFCASSQGGWRGQETQYFGPGTRLLVL.

The chain combines TRBV6-5 with TRBJ2-7; D might be TRBD1 (6 bases). With 8 bases removed from V and 3 bases from J, the gap between germline ends came to 14 bases. The CDR3 extends over 13 amino acids. The germline V gene has CDR1 MNHEY and CDR2 SVGAGI. The CDR3 loop reads CASQYRAHYEQYF. CDR3 DNA: TGTGCCAGCCAATACAGGGCGCACTACGAGCAGTACTTC.

This chain links TRBV19 with TRBJ2-1; possible D gene TRBD2, 5 bases. CDR3 size: 13 residues. Germline V lookup: CDR1 LNHDA, CDR2 SQIVND (reference sequence). Between the trimmed V and J ends, which lost 5 bases and 4 bases, there was a span of 9 bases. The CDR3 DNA is TGTGCCAGTAGTCTAAGAGGGTACAATGAGCAGTTCTTC. Translating gives CASSLRGYNEQFF.

For the CDR3, the DNA is TGTGCCAGCAGCTCCCCCGGGACAGCCGGCTACACCTTC. Translation: CASSSPGTAGYTF. The chain joins TRBV7-9 to TRBJ1-2, with 7 bases lining up with TRBD1. V dropped 4 bases and J dropped 8; count of bases not matched to a gene: 7. Per the germline V gene, CDR1 is SEHNR and CDR2 is FQNEAQ (reference sequence). The CDR3 is 13 residues long.

The rearrangement links TRBV5-4 to TRBJ2-7; 13 nucleotides agree with TRBD2. CDR3 size: 16 residues. Germline V gene lookup returns CDR1 SGHNT and CDR2 YYREEE (reference sequence). The ends lost 4 bases at V and 7 bases at J; junction bases unmatched: 11. The chain's CDR3 is CASSRKLAGGYLEQYF. The CDR3 DNA reads TGTGCCAGCAGCAGAAAACTAGCGGGAGGGTACTTAGAGCAGTACTTC.

In this sample, this clone turned up a few times. V usage is TRBV9 and J usage is TRBJ2-1, with 10 positions matching TRBD2. V shed 3 bases and J 2 bases; nucleotides not matched to a gene: 2. Germline CDR1 SGDLS, CDR2 YYNGEE. The CDR3 loop spans 15 amino acids. CDR3 protein: CASSASGGPYNEQFF. CDR3 DNA sequence: TGTGCCAGCAGCGCTAGCGGGGGCCCCTACAATGAGCAGTTCTTC.

The sample holds a few counts of this clone. The CDR3 is CASSRQGVNYGYTF. The CDR3, as DNA: TGTGCCAGTAGTCGACAGGGTGTTAACTATGGCTACACCTTC. The chain uses TRBV19 and TRBJ1-2; the match to TRBD1 covers 7 bases. The CDR3 sequence is 14 residues long. V lost 5 bases, J lost 1 base, and 4 bases stayed unmatched. Per the germline V gene, CDR1 is LNHDA and CDR2 is SQIVND (reference sequence). Full variable domain (remainder filled in from reference TRBV19 and TRBJ1-2): DGGITQSPKYLFRKEGQNVTLSCEQNLNHDAMYWYRQDPGQGLRLIYYSQIVNDFQKGDIAEGYSVSREKKESFPLTVTSAQKNPTAFYLCASSRQGVNYGYTFGSGTRLTVV.